Presented here are 13 T cell receptor beta chains from one specimen sequenced in a study of TET2 disruption in CD19-targeted CAR T cells. Described treatment: autologous CTL019 cells: CD19 CAR with 4-1BB and CD3 zeta domains. The antigens for these receptors are not known. TCRdb's table, derived via immunoSEQ multiplex PCR, lists solely in-frame clones and lacks some. The sample has under 30,000 clones; the top ten hold about 2%. The input for sequencing was CD8- CAR+ T cells sorted from cultured blood T cells, taken for CD19 CAR T cell therapy. Subset reported: CD8-negative CAR-positive T cells from the infusion product. These receptors were collected from a man aged 65 to 79 with chronic lymphocytic leukemia.

Comments on this clone: The CDR3 extends 3 residues past the end of the read, so its final part is completed from the germline J gene. The rearrangement links TRBV2 to TRBJ2-6; TRBD1 might be the D (6 bases). Trimming cost V 5 bases and J 2 bases, with 13 bases left between them. Germline CDR1 is SNHLY and CDR2 is FYNNEI. CDR3 length equals 16 residues. CDR3 DNA, as far as it was read: TGTGCCAGCAGTCCCCCTTCAGGGGCTGGGGCCAACGTC. The encoded protein is CASSPPSGAGANV. The whole CDR3 protein reads CASSPPSGAGANVLTF.

On this clone: Read sequence stops 3 residues before the CDR3 end, and the germline J gene provides the missing end. The rearrangement links TRBV10-3 to TRBJ2-3, with 8 bases fitting TRBD2. V gave up 10 bases and J gave up 2 bases; unmatched junction bases: 8. The CDR3 loop spans 14 amino acids. Germline V gives CDR1 ENHRY, CDR2 SYGVKD. CDR3 in amino acids: CATAAGGTTDTQYF. The CDR3 DNA, read in part, is TGTGCCACTGCCGCGGGGGGAACCACAGATACG.

The CDR3 loop reads CSARDPRADGQYF. CDR3 DNA (partial): TGCAGTGCTAGAGATCCCAGGGCGGACGGT. J is TRBJ2-4 and V is TRBV20-1, with a possible D match to TRBD1 (5 bases). The read ends 3 residues before the CDR3 terminus; that terminus is restored from the germline J gene. The CDR3 has 13 residues. Looked up from germline, CDR1 is DFQATT and CDR2 is SNEGSKA (reference sequence).

Comments on this clone: The CDR3 end lies 3 residues beyond the end of the read and is filled in from the germline J gene. The V gene is TRBV9, the J gene TRBJ2-1; TRBD2 matches 15 bases. The J segment lost 0 bases and the V segment lost 2 bases, leaving 3 bases of the junction unmatched. The germline V gene encodes CDR1 SGDLS and CDR2 YYNGEE. The CDR3 is 18 residues long. CDR3 protein: CASSVGTSGGSSYNEQFF. The sequenced CDR3 bases are TGTGCCAGCAGCGTCGGGACTAGCGGGGGGAGCTCCTACAATGAG.

Note on this clone: The CDR3 end lies 3 residues beyond the end of the read and is filled in from the germline J gene. This chain uses TRBV3-1 (or the pseudogene TRBV3-2) with TRBJ1-1, with 10 bases lining up with TRBD1. The junction had 6 bases not matched to a gene; V was cut back by 4 bases and J by 7 bases. Germline CDR1 LGHDT, CDR2 YNNKEL (reference sequence). This CDR3 has 14 residues. The covered CDR3 bases are TGTGCCAGCAGCCTTTCGGGACAGGGGTATGAA. Amino acid sequence: CASSLSGQGYE. In full, the CDR3 is CASSLSGQGYEAFF.

This clone registers medium-sized by frequency. The read terminates 3 residues before the CDR3 end, so the remaining end is supplied by the germline J gene. The V and J genes are TRBV5-6 and TRBJ1-5; TRBD1 matches at 9 bases. V dropped 3 bases and J dropped 5; count of bases not matched to a gene: 3. This CDR3 has 14 residues. Germline CDR1 is SGHDT and CDR2 is YYEEEE. CDR3 residues: CASSSDRGDQPQHF. The part of the CDR3 DNA that was read is TGTGCCAGCAGCTCCGACAGGGGGGATCAGCCC.

On this clone itself: The read terminates 3 residues ahead of where the CDR3 ends, so the germline J gene completes it. This chain connects TRBV11-2 to TRBJ2-1; possibly TRBD1 for D (5 bases). V lost 2 bases, J lost 6 bases, and 11 bases lay in between. CDR1 and CDR2 (germline): SGHAT, FQNNGV. The CDR3 loop spans 14 amino acids. The sequenced part of the CDR3 DNA is TGTGCCAGCAGCTTATCCGGCAGGGCCAATGAG. It encodes CASSLSGRANE. The whole CDR3 sequence reads CASSLSGRANEQFF.

As to this clone: The read gets to within 3 residues of the CDR3 end, and the germline J gene fills in the rest. The chain joins TRBV19 to TRBJ1-2; 9 bases line up with TRBD1. Losses at the gene ends were 3 bases for V and 4 bases for J; bases not matched to a gene: 12. Germline-derived CDR1 and CDR2 are LNHDA and SQIVND (reference sequence). CDR3 length: 17 residues. This CDR3 is CASSIWDFRDRAYGYTF. Incomplete CDR3 DNA: TGTGCCAGTAGTATTTGGGACTTCCGGGACAGGGCCTATGGC.

Notes on this clone: Sequencing ends 3 residues short of the CDR3 end; the germline J gene provides the rest. The chain recombines TRBV3-1 (or the pseudogene TRBV3-2) with TRBJ2-6; the D is unclear. V lost 4 bases, J lost 4 bases, and 11 bases lay in between. The length of the CDR3 is 15 residues. Germline V gives CDR1 LGHDT, CDR2 YNNKEL (reference sequence). The sequenced CDR3 bases are TGTGCCAGCAGCCCGTCGCGCACGGGGGCCAACGTC. Amino acid sequence: CASSPSRTGANV. The entire CDR3 is CASSPSRTGANVLTF.

In the case of this clone: The CDR3 goes on 3 residues after the read ends, and that part is filled in from the germline J gene. The V call is TRBV19, the J call TRBJ1-4; D is perhaps TRBD1 (5 bases). The CDR3 totals 14 residues. Germline lookup yields CDR1 LNHDA and CDR2 SQIVND (reference sequence). The germline V and J ends were trimmed by 3 bases and 4 bases, with 9 bases remaining between them. CDR3 bases read: TGTGCCAGTAGTATGGGGCGGCTTAATGAAAAA. This codes for CASSMGRLNEK. The whole CDR3 region reads CASSMGRLNEKLFF.

For this clone: The read terminates 3 residues before the CDR3 end, so the remaining end is supplied by the germline J gene. The rearrangement uses TRBV30 and TRBJ2-4, with D hard to call. The CDR3 runs 13 residues. Germline V gives CDR1 GTSNPN, CDR2 SVGIG (reference sequence). The CDR3 bases that were read are TGTGCCTGGAGTGTATTCAGGTTCGATGGT. It specifies CAWSVFRFDG. The whole CDR3 sequence is CAWSVFRFDGQYF.

Comment on this clone: The read terminates 3 residues before the CDR3 end, so the remaining end is supplied by the germline J gene. The rearrangement uses TRBV25-1 and TRBJ1-6, with 8 bases aligning to TRBD1. Looked up from germline, CDR1 is MGHDK and CDR2 is SYGVNS. This CDR3 is built from 13 residues. CDR3: CASSDRDRSSLHF. Incomplete CDR3 DNA: TGTGCCAGCAGTGATCGGGACAGGTCGTCC.

Turning to this clone: The junction departs from germline at one end; a sequencing error may be responsible. Coverage ceases 3 residues before the CDR3 finishes, and the germline J gene fills in the end. This sequence joins TRBV4-2 and TRBJ2-5; D not certain. The germline CDR1 and CDR2 sequences are LGHNA and YNFKEQ. There are 16 residues in the CDR3. The CDR3 DNA, read in part, is TGCGCCAGCAGCCAAGATACGAGAACTACTCAAGAGACC. Translating it yields CASSQDTRTTQET. The complete CDR3 sequence is CASSQDTRTTQETQYF.